The 18 T cell receptor beta chains presented below share a single source sample, sequenced in a study of cytomegalovirus exposure and HLA in healthy donors. This table comes from immunoSEQ multiplex PCR, and its TCRdb copy is limited to in-frame clones, with some not included. The sample includes about 88,000 clones, roughly 84% of them seen just once. Sequences were obtained from PBMCs. The receptor source for this set is a woman between 18 and 30 years old in good health and CMV-seropositive.

Remarks on this clone: The same CDR3 arises from other DNA sequences in this sample as well. V and J are TRBV10-3 and TRBJ2-7; no definite D call. Trimming removed 0 bases at V and 3 bases at J, with 3 bases between. Germline CDR1 reads ENHRY; CDR2 reads SYGVKD. The CDR3 is 12 amino acids. The CDR3 is CAISESSYEQYF. The CDR3 DNA is TGTGCCATCAGTGAGTCGAGCTACGAGCAGTACTTC.

This chain uses TRBV6-5 with TRBJ2-7; D gene ambiguous. CDR1 MNHEY and CDR2 SVGAGI come from the germline V gene. V lost 0 bases, J lost 3 bases, and 9 bases lay in between. This CDR3 comprises 14 residues. This CDR3 reads CASSYSSRDYEQYF. The CDR3 DNA sequence: TGTGCCAGCAGTTACTCTAGCCGTGACTACGAGCAGTACTTC.

The rearrangement links TRBV2 to TRBJ2-1, with TRBD2 matching over 14 bases. Trimming took 3 bases from V and 8 from J; bases not matched to a gene: 12. The CDR3 runs 18 residues. Germline assignment: CDR1 SNHLY and CDR2 FYNNEI. DNA of the CDR3: TGTGCCAGCAGTGACCCGGCACGACTAGCGGGGGGGGTCCATGAGCAGTTCTTC. It is translated as CASSDPARLAGGVHEQFF. The complete variable domain, with remaining parts taken from reference TRBV2 and TRBJ2-1, reads EPEVTQTPSHQVTQMGQEVILRCVPISNHLYFYWYRQILGQKVEFLVSFYNNEISEKSEIFDDQFSVERPDGSNFTLKIRSTKLEDSAMYFCASSDPARLAGGVHEQFFGPGTRLTVL.

The J gene is TRBJ2-3, the V gene TRBV11-2; D is undetermined. The CDR3 is 14 amino acids. V gave up 3 bases and J gave up 1 base, with 8 bases separating them. The germline gives CDR1 SGHAT, CDR2 FQNNGV. This CDR3 is CASSFLEGTDTQYF. As DNA, the CDR3 is TGTGCCAGCAGCTTCCTCGAGGGCACAGATACGCAGTATTTT.

The chain couples TRBV2 to TRBJ2-2, with D maybe TRBD1 (5 bases). The CDR3 runs to 14 residues. Germline V gives CDR1 SNHLY, CDR2 FYNNEI. The germline V and J ends were trimmed by 3 bases and 3 bases, with 8 bases remaining between them. In DNA, the CDR3 is TGTGCCAGCAGTGACAGGGCTCACACCGGGGAGCTGTTTTTT. It translates to CASSDRAHTGELFF.

This chain links TRBV11-2 with TRBJ2-3, with D unresolved. Germline V gives CDR1 SGHAT, CDR2 FQNNGV. Deletions cut 3 bases from V and 0 bases from J, with 4 bases between. This CDR3 is built from 13 residues. In nucleotides, the CDR3 is TGTGCCAGCAGCTTCTCTAGCACAGATACGCAGTATTTT. This translates into CASSFSSTDTQYF. The full variable domain, in which reference TRBV11-2 and TRBJ2-3 provide the parts outside the CDR3, is EAGVAQSPRYKIIEKRQSVAFWCNPISGHATLYWYQQILGQGPKLLIQFQNNGVVDDSQLPKDRFSAERLKGVDSTLKIQPAKLEDSAVYLCASSFSSTDTQYFGPGTRLTVL.

The chain carries TRBV28 and TRBJ1-2; possibly TRBD1 for D (5 bases). The germline V and J ends were trimmed by 4 bases and 5 bases, with 8 bases remaining between them. CDR1 is MDHEN and CDR2 is SYDVKM in the germline V gene. The CDR3 loop spans 12 amino acids. The CDR3 loop reads CASSWGGYGYTF. The DNA of the CDR3 is TGTGCCAGCAGTTGGGGGGGGTATGGCTACACCTTC.

The rearrangement joins TRBV28 to TRBJ1-2; D is undetermined. The CDR3 is 12 amino acids. Germline assignment: CDR1 MDHEN and CDR2 SYDVKM. V was cut by 7 bases and J by 5 bases, with 11 bases left in between. In DNA, the CDR3 is TGTGCCAGCACCTCTCGGGAATATGGCTACACCTTC. Protein product: CASTSREYGYTF.

The chain has TRBV10-3 and TRBJ2-7; D is unresolved. V was pared by 6 bases and J by 2 bases, with 5 bases between. The CDR3 runs to 11 residues. Germline CDR1 ENHRY, CDR2 SYGVKD. The CDR3 coding sequence is TGTGCCATCAGACAGACCTACGAGCAGTACTTC. Encoded protein: CAIRQTYEQYF.

Note on this clone: At one of its ends the junction is not consistent with the germline gene, which may arise from a read error. The rearrangement uses TRBV4-2 and TRBJ2-3; 9 bases line up with TRBD2. The germline V gene has CDR1 LGHNA and CDR2 YNFKEQ. The CDR3 sequence is 13 residues long. The CDR3 DNA is TGTGCCAGCAGCCCCTTAGCGGGGGCCATAGGCGTATTT. It codes for CASSPLAGAIGVF.

Details on this clone: One end of the junction is discordant with germline, which a read error may explain. V is TRBV28 and J is TRBJ1-1; a weak D match, TRBD1 (5 bases). Germline V lookup: CDR1 MDHEN, CDR2 SYDVKM. The CDR3 length is 14 residues. CDR3 bases: TGTGCCAGTGGTCACAGGAGTATCAACACGGAAGCTTTCTTT. It codes for CASGHRSINTEAFF.

The CDR3 DNA reads as TGCGCCAGCAGCCCCCAGCCGGGAGAAAGAAAGGGGACCCAGTACTTC. It codes for CASSPQPGERKGTQYF. This sequence joins TRBV4-1 and TRBJ2-5; maybe TRBD2 (6 bases). The germline V gene has CDR1 MGHRA and CDR2 YSYEKL. V lost 4 bases and J lost 7, with 22 bases in between. The CDR3 extends over 16 amino acids.

The V and J genes are TRBV6-5 and TRBJ2-1, with a tentative D call TRBD1 (5 bases). The CDR3 consists of 14 residues. CDR1 and CDR2 from the germline V gene are MNHEY and SVGAGI. V shed 0 bases and J shed 10 bases, with 13 bases lying between them. The CDR3 spells CASSYSSKGAEQFF. CDR3 nucleotides: TGTGCCAGCAGTTACTCTTCGAAAGGGGCCGAGCAGTTCTTC.

The V and J genes are TRBV7-5 and TRBJ1-1; the D call TRBD1 from the table was never checked on the DNA. TRBV7-5 counts as a pseudogene. The CDR3 spans 11 residues. The CDR3: CARSPSPEAFF. DNA for the CDR3: TGTGCCAGAAGCCCATCCCCCGAAGCTTTCTTT.

The chain joins TRBV7-2 to TRBJ2-7; TRBD2 might be the D (6 bases). The V gene's germline CDR1 is SGHTA and CDR2 FQGNSA. V was cut by 0 bases and J by 5 bases, with 11 bases left in between. CDR3 length: 14 amino acids. The CDR3 sequence: CASSLAPTSDEQYF. In DNA form, the CDR3 reads TGTGCCAGCAGCTTAGCCCCGACTAGTGACGAGCAGTACTTC.

The genes are TRBV13 and TRBJ1-5, with 7 nucleotides matching TRBD1. The CDR3 contains 15 residues. The V segment lost 3 bases and the J segment 4 bases; nucleotides outside the gene matches: 6. CDR1 and CDR2 (germline): PRHDT, FYEKMQ (reference sequence). CDR3 sequence (DNA): TGTGCCAGCAGCTTGGGGACAGCTGTTAATCAGCCCCAGCATTTT. It specifies CASSLGTAVNQPQHF.

CDR3 protein: CSVEDRSLYGYTF. For the CDR3, the DNA is TGCAGCGTTGAAGATCGCAGTCTCTATGGCTACACCTTC. The chain combines TRBV29-1 with TRBJ1-2; D gene ambiguous. The length of the CDR3 is 13 residues. Germline V gene lookup returns CDR1 SQVTM and CDR2 ANQGSEA. V shed 0 bases and J shed 4 bases, with 9 bases lying between them.

The chain combines TRBV28 with TRBJ1-1; 10 bases are shared with TRBD1. CDR1 and CDR2 (germline): MDHEN, SYDVKM. Germline trimming cut 8 bases from V and 4 bases from J; bases unmatched to any gene: 10. CDR3 length: 15 amino acids. CDR3 region: CASLPGTGVGTEAFF. The CDR3 nucleotides are TGTGCCAGCCTCCCCGGGACAGGGGTGGGCACTGAAGCTTTCTTT.